What follows describes a single T cell receptor beta chain. Its target is unknown. Related graft donors supplied nonmyeloablative bone marrow transplants, and mixed chimerism was transient. CD4+CD25+CD127- Tregs, CD4+CD25- non-Tregs, CD4 and CD8 cells were sorted. This entry is derived from a study of Tregs in tolerant kidney transplant recipients. The study, taken as a whole, reports: This study did not directly address biological reproducibility.

Method: immunoSEQ multiplex PCR; TCRdb's copy keeps in-frame clones and lacks some. The repertoire holds fewer than 95,000 clones, roughly 93% seen once, with 1.6% in the top ten. The CDR3 extends over 15 amino acids. Germline values: CDR1 SGDLS, CDR2 YYNGEE. V dropped 0 bases and J dropped 4 bases, with 11 bases sitting between them. Material: CD4+ T cells from blood (PBMCs), obtained 12 months after the transplant. This receptor was identified in a human patient who received a combined kidney and bone marrow transplant. These T cells may partly come from the graft donor. V is TRBV9 and J is TRBJ2-1; D not certain. Here the CDR3 reads CASSVGVSVYNEQFF. The CDR3 nucleotides read TGTGCCAGCAGCGTAGGTGTCAGCGTGTACAATGAGCAGTTCTTC.